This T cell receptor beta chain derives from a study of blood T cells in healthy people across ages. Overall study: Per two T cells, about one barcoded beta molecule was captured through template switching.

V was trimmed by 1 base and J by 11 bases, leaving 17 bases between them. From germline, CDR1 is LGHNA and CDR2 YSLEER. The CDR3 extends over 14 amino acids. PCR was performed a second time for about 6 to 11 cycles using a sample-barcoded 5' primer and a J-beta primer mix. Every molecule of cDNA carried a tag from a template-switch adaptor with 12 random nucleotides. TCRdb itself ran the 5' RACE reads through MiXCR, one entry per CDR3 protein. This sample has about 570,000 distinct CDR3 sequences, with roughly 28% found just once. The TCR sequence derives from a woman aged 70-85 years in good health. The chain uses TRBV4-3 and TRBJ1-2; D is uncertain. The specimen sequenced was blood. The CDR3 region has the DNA TGCGCCAGCAGCCAAGGGGCTCGGGCGGGGAGTTACACCTTC. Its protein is CASSQGARAGSYTF.